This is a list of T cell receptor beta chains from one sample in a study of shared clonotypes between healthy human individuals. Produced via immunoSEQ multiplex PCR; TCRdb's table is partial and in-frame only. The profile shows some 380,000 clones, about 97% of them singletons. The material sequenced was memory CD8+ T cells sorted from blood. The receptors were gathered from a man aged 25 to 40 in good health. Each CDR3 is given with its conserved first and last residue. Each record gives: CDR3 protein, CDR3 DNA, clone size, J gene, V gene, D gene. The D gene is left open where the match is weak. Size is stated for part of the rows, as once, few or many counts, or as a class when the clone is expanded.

CASGVGNYEQYF TGTGCCAGCGGGGTGGGGAACTACGAGCAGTACTTC NA TRBJ2-7 TRBV6-5 NA
CASRRASYNEQFF TGTGCCAGCAGGAGGGCGTCCTACAATGAGCAGTTCTTC NA TRBJ2-1 TRBV28 NA
CASSEASGRAYEQYF TGTGCCAGCAGTGAAGCTAGCGGGAGGGCCTACGAGCAGTACTTC NA TRBJ2-7 TRBV6-1 TRBD2
CASRTGTYYEQYF TGTGCCAGCAGGACCGGGACTTACTACGAGCAGTACTTC NA TRBJ2-7 TRBV6-1 NA
CSVEGGDEKLFF TGCAGCGTTGAAGGGGGGGATGAAAAACTGTTTTTT once TRBJ1-4 TRBV29-1 NA
CASSFGYEQYF TGTGCCAGCAGTTTTGGGTACGAGCAGTACTTC NA TRBJ2-7 TRBV28 NA
CSASSESEQYF TGCAGTGCTAGTTCGGAGTCCGAGCAGTACTTC NA TRBJ2-7 TRBV20-1 NA
CASSYTSGRTDTQYF TGTGCCAGCAGTTACACTAGCGGGAGGACAGATACGCAGTATTTT NA TRBJ2-3 TRBV6-6 TRBD2
CAWSVRTSGVYNEQFF TGTGCCTGGAGTGTACGGACTAGCGGGGTATACAATGAGCAGTTCTTC NA TRBJ2-1 TRBV30 TRBD2
CASSEAGGAWGNQPQHF TGTGCCAGCAGTGAAGCGGGGGGGGCATGGGGCAATCAGCCCCAGCATTTT NA TRBJ1-5 TRBV6-1 NA
CASSLVLQETQYF TGCGCCAGCAGCTTGGTTCTTCAAGAGACCCAGTACTTC NA TRBJ2-5 TRBV5-1 NA
CASPGTSAFTDTQYF TGCGCCAGCCCCGGGACTAGCGCCTTCACAGATACGCAGTATTTT NA TRBJ2-3 TRBV5-1 TRBD2
CASSFQGNTIYF TGTGCCAGCAGTTTTCAGGGAAACACCATATATTTT once TRBJ1-3 TRBV28 NA
CASSLMDRNSPLHF TGTGCCAGCAGCTTGATGGATCGTAATTCACCCCTCCACTTT NA TRBJ1-6 TRBV5-5 NA
CSVEDRGQGETQYF TGCAGCGTTGAAGATCGGGGACAGGGAGAGACCCAGTACTTC NA TRBJ2-5 TRBV29-1 TRBD1
CASSLATSSYEQYF TGTGCCAGCAGCTTAGCGACAAGCTCCTACGAGCAGTACTTC once TRBJ2-7 TRBV7-9 NA
CASSDSGRWTQYF TGTGCCAGCAGTGATAGTGGGAGATGGACCCAGTACTTC NA TRBJ2-5 TRBV6-1 NA
CATISGTANYNEQFF TGTGCCACCATCTCCGGGACAGCGAACTACAATGAGCAGTTCTTC NA TRBJ2-1 TRBV28 TRBD1
CASSPGQSYEQYF TGTGCCAGTAGTCCCGGACAGTCCTACGAGCAGTACTTC NA TRBJ2-7 TRBV19 NA
CASGNNPPVAGGYGYGYTF TGTGCCAGCGGCAACAATCCCCCGGTGGCAGGGGGGTATGGCTATGGCTACACCTTC NA TRBJ1-2 TRBV5-6 TRBD1
CASSLWQQANTEAFF TGTGCCAGCAGCTTATGGCAACAGGCGAACACTGAAGCTTTCTTT NA TRBJ1-1 TRBV7-9 NA
CASSSNLGSKDGYTF TGTGCCAGCAGTTCGAATCTAGGGTCTAAGGATGGCTACACCTTC NA TRBJ1-2 TRBV28 NA
CASSGEDTQYF TGTGCCAGCAGTGGGGAAGATACGCAGTATTTT NA TRBJ2-3 TRBV2 NA
CASGIGGLPLPEQYF TGTGCCAGCGGTATCGGGGGACTACCCCTTCCCGAGCAGTACTTC NA TRBJ2-7 TRBV5-5 TRBD2
CASGVLTYEQYF TGTGCCAGCGGGGTGTTGACCTACGAGCAGTACTTC NA TRBJ2-7 TRBV7-8 NA
CAISAVAGGEDTQYF TGTGCCATCAGTGCGGTAGCGGGTGGGGAAGATACGCAGTATTTT NA TRBJ2-3 TRBV10-3 TRBD2
CASSVGLAIRDTQYF TGTGCCAGCAGCGTAGGACTAGCGATTAGAGATACGCAGTATTTT NA TRBJ2-3 TRBV9 TRBD2
CASRVNTEAFF TGTGCCAGCAGAGTGAACACTGAAGCTTTCTTT NA TRBJ1-1 TRBV6-1 NA
CASSLGQGETEAFF TGTGCCAGCAGCTTAGGACAGGGGGAGACTGAAGCTTTCTTT NA TRBJ1-1 TRBV11-1 TRBD1
CASSFFSGLAGRNEQFF TGTGCCAGCAGCTTCTTCTCAGGCCTAGCGGGAAGAAATGAGCAGTTCTTC NA TRBJ2-1 TRBV5-8 TRBD2
CASLQGEGYGYTF TGTGCCAGTTTACAGGGGGAAGGCTATGGCTACACCTTC NA TRBJ1-2 TRBV28 TRBD1
CASSLVSSYNEQFF TGTGCCAGCAGCTTAGTGTCATCCTACAATGAGCAGTTCTTC few TRBJ2-1 TRBV7-9 NA
CASSRSVGTSGNLYEQYF TGTGCCAGCTCGCGCTCCGTCGGGACTAGCGGGAATCTCTACGAGCAGTACTTC NA TRBJ2-7 TRBV18 TRBD2
CASSLRWPKIITDTQYF TGCGCCAGCAGCTTGAGATGGCCAAAAATAATCACAGATACGCAGTATTTT NA TRBJ2-3 TRBV5-1 NA
CAWSVLGEKLFF TGTGCCTGGAGTGTATTGGGTGAAAAACTGTTTTTT NA TRBJ1-4 TRBV30 NA
CASREMAGELFF TGTGCCAGCAGAGAAATGGCCGGGGAGCTGTTTTTT NA TRBJ2-2 TRBV2 NA
CASSWGSPMETQYF TGTGCCAGTAGCTGGGGGTCCCCCATGGAGACCCAGTACTTC NA TRBJ2-5 TRBV6-5 NA
CASSIWGNGYTF TGTGCCAGTAGTATTTGGGGGAATGGCTACACCTTC few TRBJ1-2 TRBV19 NA
CASSDRGTAGNTIYF TGTGCCAGCAGTGACCGAGGGACAGCGGGAAACACCATATATTTT once TRBJ1-3 TRBV6-4 TRBD1
CASTSGDIGKNIQYF TGTGCCAGCACCTCCGGGGATATCGGCAAAAACATTCAGTACTTC NA TRBJ2-4 TRBV28 NA